This T cell receptor beta chain originates from a study of T cell repertoires in cytomegalovirus infection. Study overall: Through public TCR beta signatures, both CMV infection and matching HLA type were indicated.

Trimming took 2 bases from V and 8 from J, leaving 16 bases between them. CDR3 length equals 15 residues. Germline-derived CDR1 and CDR2 are SGHRS and YFSETQ. The sample holds many counts of this clonotype. Its antigen is undetermined. TCRdb processed the reads anew with MiXCR; each CDR3 protein has one entry. Counted here are approximately 500,000 distinct CDR3 sequences, about 11% occurring once; the ten biggest clones make up around 9.6%. Study findings and constraints: Accumulated public TCR beta family frequency recognized individuals carrying CMV together with the relevant HLA. What dominated the ex vivo response were HLA-C-restricted CMV-specific TCR beta clonotypes.

This TCR came from a human donor in good health (CMV status not recorded). Some clones in this sample may be carry-over from other donors' samples. This chain links TRBV5-1 with TRBJ1-4, with D perhaps TRBD1 (5 bases). What was sequenced was PBMCs. CDR3 in amino acids: CASSFTGTAGEKLFF. The DNA for the CDR3 is TGCGCCAGCAGCTTTACCGGGACGGCGGGGGAAAAACTGTTTTTT. Drawing the rest from reference TRBV5-1 and TRBJ1-4, the complete variable domain is KAGVTQTPRYLIKTRGQQVTLSCSPISGHRSVSWYQQTPGQGLQFLFEYFSETQRNKGNFPGRFSGRQFSNSRSEMNVSTLELGDSALYLCASSFTGTAGEKLFFGSGTQLSVL.